The 21 T cell receptor beta chains below all came from one sample that was sequenced in a study of blood T cell repertoires in COVID-19. The data were produced by immunoSEQ multiplex PCR, yet TCRdb's version contains in-frame clones alone and is incomplete. The sample holds 20,000 to 30,000 clones; roughly 79% are singletons and the top ten take 6.5%. What was sequenced was peripheral blood. The source is a man in his 70s with acute or convalescent COVID-19.

This clone turned up a few times. This chain uses TRBV18 with TRBJ1-5; D possibly corresponds to TRBD1 (5 bases). The CDR3 sequence is 14 residues long. Germline CDR1 and CDR2: KGHSH and LQKENI. With 2 bases removed from V and 4 bases from J, the gap between germline ends came to 9 bases. This CDR3 is CASSPAGGNQPQHF. The CDR3 nucleotides read TGTGCCAGCTCACCAGCCGGGGGAAATCAGCCCCAGCATTTT.

The V and J genes are TRBV18 and TRBJ2-5, with no clear D. The V and J ends lost 3 bases and 5 bases respectively, with 4 bases between them. The CDR3 has 11 residues. CDR1 KGHSH and CDR2 LQKENI come from the germline V gene. The CDR3 DNA is TGTGCCAGCTCACCCGGGGAGACCCAGTACTTC. It encodes CASSPGETQYF. Using reference TRBV18 and TRBJ2-5 for the parts outside the CDR3, the full variable domain is NAGVMQNPRHLVRRRGQEARLRCSPMKGHSHVYWYRQLPEEGLKFMVYLQKENIIDESGMPKERFSAEFPKEGPSILRIQQVVRGDSAAYFCASSPGETQYFGPGTRLLVL.

The chain carries TRBV6-5 and TRBJ2-7, with a weak D call TRBD2 (6 bases). The CDR3 runs 14 residues. In germline, CDR1 is MNHEY, CDR2 SVGAGI. Trimming took 6 bases from V and 4 from J, leaving 16 bases between them. This chain's CDR3 is CASSPIRGIYEQYF. The CDR3 nucleotides are TGTGCCAGCAGCCCAATCCGGGGGATTTACGAGCAGTACTTC.

The CDR3 loop reads CASSLDVGGGSADTQYF. In nucleotides, the CDR3 is TGTGCCAGCAGCTTGGACGTAGGGGGGGGATCTGCAGATACGCAGTATTTT. The chain is built from TRBV5-5 and TRBJ2-3; a possible D gene is TRBD2 (7 bases). The CDR3 extends over 17 amino acids. Germline values: CDR1 SGHKS, CDR2 YYEKEE (reference sequence). V lost 0 bases to trimming and J lost 4 bases, with 18 bases between them.

The CDR3 DNA reads TGTGCCAGCAGCACCAGGACAGGGGGCACAGATACGCAGTATTTT. It translates to CASSTRTGGTDTQYF. The rearrangement joins TRBV5-4 to TRBJ2-3; 9 bases match TRBD1. The junction had 4 bases not matched to a gene; V was cut back by 4 bases and J by 1 base. Germline CDR1 and CDR2: SGHNT and YYREEE (reference sequence). The CDR3 extends over 15 amino acids.

The rearrangement joins TRBV7-2 to TRBJ2-5; 11 positions agree with TRBD2. V was clipped by 4 bases and J by 5 bases; unmatched bases: 9. Germline V gene data show CDR1 as SGHTA and CDR2 as FQGNSA. There are 16 residues in the CDR3. The CDR3 bases are TGTGCCAGCAGCTCCCGACTAGCGGGATTGGGGGAGACCCAGTACTTC. As protein: CASSSRLAGLGETQYF.

The rearrangement uses TRBV9 and TRBJ2-1, with 12 bases fitting TRBD2. The CDR3 spans 16 residues. Germline V gene sequence: CDR1 SGDLS, CDR2 YYNGEE. The V gene end was trimmed by 0 bases and the J gene end by 7 bases; junction bases not matched to a gene: 5. In DNA, the CDR3 is TGTGCCAGCAGCGTAGTATGGACTAGCGGGACTAATGAGCAGTTCTTC. Protein sequence: CASSVVWTSGTNEQFF.

V is TRBV9 and J is TRBJ2-1; 10 bases match TRBD2. The trim removed 6 bases at V and 7 bases at J, leaving 7 bases unmatched. Germline V gene sequence: CDR1 SGDLS, CDR2 YYNGEE. The CDR3 sequence is 14 residues long. CDR3 sequence (DNA): TGTGCCAGCACCTTGGGACTAGCGCCAAATGAGCAGTTCTTC. Translated, it gives CASTLGLAPNEQFF. Based on the CDR3 plus reference TRBV9 and TRBJ2-1, the full variable domain is DSGVTQTPKHLITATGQRVTLRCSPRSGDLSVYWYQQSLDQGLQFLIQYYNGEERAKGNILERFSAQQFPDLHSELNLSSLELGDSALYFCASTLGLAPNEQFFGPGTRLTVL.

V gene TRBV6-6 combines with J gene TRBJ1-1, with 8 positions matching TRBD1. With 5 bases clipped from V and 5 bases from J, the junction kept 10 bases outside the gene matches. CDR3 length: 15 amino acids. Germline assignment: CDR1 MNHNY and CDR2 SVGAGI (reference sequence). The CDR3 loop is CASSTPGQGGTEAFF. The CDR3 region has the DNA TGTGCCAGCAGTACCCCCGGACAGGGAGGTACTGAAGCTTTCTTT.

This clone was seen only a few times. The V gene is TRBV10-3, the J gene TRBJ2-7; a possible D gene is TRBD2 (6 bases). The CDR3 runs 13 residues. Germline assignment: CDR1 ENHRY and CDR2 SYGVKD. V lost 6 bases, J lost 5 bases, and 14 bases lay in between. CDR3: CAIRDETSNEQYF. The CDR3 coding sequence is TGTGCCATCAGGGATGAGACTAGTAACGAGCAGTACTTC.

The V gene is TRBV24-1, the J gene TRBJ2-7; TRBD1 matches at 10 bases. CDR1 is KGHDR and CDR2 is SFDVKD in the germline V gene. V dropped 2 bases and J dropped 9; count of bases not matched to a gene: 15. The CDR3 extends over 17 amino acids. The DNA for the CDR3 is TGTGCCACCAGTGATTCAACCGCAGAGACAGGGGGCGGAGGGCAGTACTTC. Protein sequence: CATSDSTAETGGGGQYF.

The chain uses TRBV30 and TRBJ2-3; 8 nucleotides line up with TRBD2. Germline-derived CDR1 and CDR2 are GTSNPN and SVGIG (reference sequence). The J segment lost 1 base and the V segment lost 4 bases, leaving 10 bases of the junction unmatched. CDR3 length: 16 residues. CDR3 region: CAWTLGELAGTDTQYF. CDR3 coding DNA: TGTGCCTGGACCCTCGGGGAACTAGCGGGCACAGATACGCAGTATTTT.

The chain uses TRBV9 and TRBJ2-2; maybe TRBD2 (5 bases). Germline V gives CDR1 SGDLS, CDR2 YYNGEE. The CDR3 sequence is 14 residues long. V lost 0 bases and J 7 bases, leaving 10 bases between the germline ends. The CDR3 loop reads CASSVDTRDGELFF. As DNA, the CDR3 is TGTGCCAGCAGCGTAGACACCCGGGACGGGGAGCTGTTTTTT.

The rearrangement joins TRBV20-1 to TRBJ1-3; D is undetermined. CDR1 and CDR2 (germline): DFQATT, SNEGSKA (reference sequence). This CDR3 spans 14 amino acids. Trimming took 5 bases from V and 4 from J, leaving 15 bases between them. For the CDR3, the DNA is TGCAGTGCTCGTGATCCACAGAGCGGAAACACCATATATTTT. Protein product: CSARDPQSGNTIYF.

The V and J genes are TRBV4-2 and TRBJ1-1, with D perhaps matching TRBD1 (5 bases). The length of the CDR3 is 14 residues. V was shortened by 3 bases and J by 1 base, with 9 bases between the two germline ends. The germline V gene encodes CDR1 LGHNA and CDR2 YNFKEQ. CDR3 amino acids: CASSQRTQNTEAFF. For the CDR3, the DNA is TGTGCCAGCAGCCAGAGGACACAGAACACTGAAGCTTTCTTT.

V gene TRBV29-1 combines with J gene TRBJ1-6; TRBD1 agrees at 9 bases. Germline V gene data show CDR1 as SQVTM and CDR2 as ANQGSEA. CDR3 length equals 13 residues. The V segment lost 5 bases and the J segment 8 bases; nucleotides outside the gene matches: 4. In DNA, the CDR3 is TGCAGCGTTCAGGACAGGGGTTATTCACCCCTCCACTTT. Amino acids: CSVQDRGYSPLHF.

A few counts support this clone. V and J are TRBV7-9 and TRBJ1-2; D is uncertain. This CDR3 is built from 13 residues. Germline V gene data show CDR1 as SEHNR and CDR2 as FQNEAQ (reference sequence). Trimming removed 3 bases at V and 2 bases at J, with 7 bases between. CDR3 in amino acids: CASSLWSNYGYTF. The CDR3 DNA sequence: TGTGCCAGCAGCTTGTGGAGCAACTATGGCTACACCTTC.

This clone was observed a single time. V usage is TRBV6-5 and J usage is TRBJ1-1; 10 bases are a match to TRBD1. V was clipped by 0 bases and J by 4 bases; unmatched bases: 5. CDR1 and CDR2 (germline): MNHEY, SVGAGI. The CDR3 runs to 16 residues. In DNA, the CDR3 is TGTGCCAGCAGTTACTCGACAGGGGGCCGTGGCACTGAAGCTTTCTTT. Protein: CASSYSTGGRGTEAFF.

CDR3 sequence reads: CASSLVFDSHYEQYF. The DNA of the CDR3 is TGTGCCAGCAGCTTAGTTTTCGACAGCCACTACGAGCAGTACTTC. The V and J genes are TRBV7-2 and TRBJ2-7; a possible D gene is TRBD1 (5 bases). V was trimmed by 1 base and J by 3 bases, leaving 13 bases between them. CDR1 is SGHTA and CDR2 is FQGNSA in the germline V gene. CDR3 length: 15 amino acids.

V and J are TRBV18 and TRBJ1-6; D unclear. Germline lookup yields CDR1 KGHSH and CDR2 LQKENI. Trimming cost V 6 bases and J 7 bases, with 7 bases left between them. CDR3 length equals 12 residues. CDR3 DNA: TGTGCCAGCTCTTCGGTCAATTCACCCCTCCACTTT. This translates into CASSSVNSPLHF.

The chain combines TRBV2 with TRBJ2-5; TRBD2 matches 8 bases. CDR1 and CDR2 from the germline V gene are SNHLY and FYNNEI. The V gene end was trimmed by 1 base and the J gene end by 1 base; junction bases not matched to a gene: 5. This CDR3 contains 16 residues. The CDR3 DNA follows: TGTGCCAGCAGTGAAGATAGCGGGGTCCTCCAAGAGACCCAGTACTTC. Translating it yields CASSEDSGVLQETQYF. The full variable domain, rest sourced from reference TRBV2 and TRBJ2-5, is EPEVTQTPSHQVTQMGQEVILRCVPISNHLYFYWYRQILGQKVEFLVSFYNNEISEKSEIFDDQFSVERPDGSNFTLKIRSTKLEDSAMYFCASSEDSGVLQETQYFGPGTRLLVL.